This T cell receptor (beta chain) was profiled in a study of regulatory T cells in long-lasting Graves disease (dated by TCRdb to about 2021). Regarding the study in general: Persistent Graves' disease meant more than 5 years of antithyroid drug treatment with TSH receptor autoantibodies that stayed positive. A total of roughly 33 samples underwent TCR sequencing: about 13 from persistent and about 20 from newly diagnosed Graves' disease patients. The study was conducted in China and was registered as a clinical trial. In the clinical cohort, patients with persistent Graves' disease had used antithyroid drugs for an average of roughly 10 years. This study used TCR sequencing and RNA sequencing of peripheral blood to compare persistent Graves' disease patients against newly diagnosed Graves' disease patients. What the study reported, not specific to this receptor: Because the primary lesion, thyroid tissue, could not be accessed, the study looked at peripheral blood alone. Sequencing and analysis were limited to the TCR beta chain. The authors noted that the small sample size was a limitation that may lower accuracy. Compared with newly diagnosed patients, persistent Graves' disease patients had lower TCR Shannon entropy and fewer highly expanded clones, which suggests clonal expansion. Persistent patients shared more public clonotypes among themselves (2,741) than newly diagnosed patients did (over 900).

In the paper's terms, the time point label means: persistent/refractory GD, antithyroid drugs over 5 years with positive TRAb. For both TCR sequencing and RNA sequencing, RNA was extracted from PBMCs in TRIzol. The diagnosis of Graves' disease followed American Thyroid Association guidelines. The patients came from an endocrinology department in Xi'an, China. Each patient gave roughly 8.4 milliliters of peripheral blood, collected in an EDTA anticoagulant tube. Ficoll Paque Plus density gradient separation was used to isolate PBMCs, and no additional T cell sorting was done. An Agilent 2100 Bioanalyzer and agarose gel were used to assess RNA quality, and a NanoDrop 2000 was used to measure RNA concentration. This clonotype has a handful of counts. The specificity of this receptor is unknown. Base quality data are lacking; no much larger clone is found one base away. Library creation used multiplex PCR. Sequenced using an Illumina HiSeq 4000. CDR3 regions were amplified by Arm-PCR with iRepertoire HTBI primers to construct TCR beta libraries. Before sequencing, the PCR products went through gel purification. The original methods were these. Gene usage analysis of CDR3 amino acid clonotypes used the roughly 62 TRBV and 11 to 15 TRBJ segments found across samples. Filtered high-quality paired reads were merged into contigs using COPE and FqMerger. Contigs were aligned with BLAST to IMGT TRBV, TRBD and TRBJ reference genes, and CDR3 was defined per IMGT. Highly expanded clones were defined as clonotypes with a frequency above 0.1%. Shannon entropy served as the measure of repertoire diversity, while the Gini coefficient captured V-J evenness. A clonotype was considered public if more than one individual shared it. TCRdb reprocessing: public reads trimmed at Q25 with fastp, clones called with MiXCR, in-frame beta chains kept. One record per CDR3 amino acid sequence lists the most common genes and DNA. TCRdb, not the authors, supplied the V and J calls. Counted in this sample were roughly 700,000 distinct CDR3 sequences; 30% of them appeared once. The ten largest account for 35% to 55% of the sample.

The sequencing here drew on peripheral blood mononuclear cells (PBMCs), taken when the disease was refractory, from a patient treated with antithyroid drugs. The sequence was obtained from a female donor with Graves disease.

In nucleotide form, the sequence is TGTGCCAGCAGCGTCTCGAGGGAATATTCACCCCTCCACTTT. It translates to CASSVSREYSPLHF. Recombination connected TRBV9 to TRBJ1-6, with no reliable assignment of the D segment. Reading from cysteine to phenylalanine, the CDR3 counts 14 amino acids. Only the CDR3 part of the read is kept: 42 bases, read in frame from the first base. Trimming costs V 2 bases and J 8 bases, and their ends lie 11 bases apart. CDR1 and CDR2, looked up from the germline V gene, are SGDLS and YYNGEE. Beyond the CDR3, the reference TRBV9 and TRBJ1-6 genes provide the residues; the full variable domain reads: DSGVTQTPKHLITATGQRVTLRCSPRSGDLSVYWYQQSLDQGLQFLIQYYNGEERAKGNILERFSAQQFPDLHSELNLSSLELGDSALYFCASSVSREYSPLHFGNGTRLTVT.